The 10 T cell receptor beta chains below come from one sample, sequenced in a study of CD8+CD57+ T cells in acquired aplastic anemia. CDR3 and TCR beta VDJ profiling relied on genomic DNA as the template. Via MiXCR, TCRdb re-called the reads, giving one row per CDR3 protein. The sample has roughly 500,000 distinct CDR3 sequences, over 25% seen once. It was patients with CD8+CD57+ cell expansion by flow cytometry who were chosen for sequencing. The sequencing sample was made of sorted CD4+, CD8+, or CD8+CD57+ T cells (not recorded which) from PBMCs. The origin of the receptors is a human donor with aplastic anemia.

This clonotype has a count of ten or more. V and J are TRBV2 and TRBJ2-7; TRBD2 matches 15 bases. The CDR3 has 16 amino acids. Germline trimming cut 4 bases from V and 4 bases from J; bases unmatched to any gene: 5. Germline V gene data show CDR1 as SNHLY and CDR2 as FYNNEI. DNA of the CDR3: TGTGCCAGCAGTGCCGGGACTAGCGGGAGGTCTTACGAGCAGTACTTC. Amino acid sequence: CASSAGTSGRSYEQYF.

This clonotype was seen many times. The rearrangement links TRBV20-1 to TRBJ1-2, with TRBD1 as a possible D gene (5 bases). V gave up 0 bases and J gave up 13 bases, with 24 bases separating them. The CDR3 extends over 15 amino acids. The V gene's germline CDR1 is DFQATT and CDR2 SNEGSKA (reference sequence). CDR3 region: CSARDHQTTPTGSTF. The CDR3, as DNA: TGCAGTGCTAGAGATCATCAAACGACACCAACAGGCAGCACCTTC.

This clonotype was counted at least ten times. CDR3 sequence: CASSSQNTEAFF. The CDR3 DNA sequence: TGCGCCAGCAGTTCCCAGAACACTGAAGCTTTCTTT. V usage is TRBV10-1 and J usage is TRBJ1-1; unclear D gene. Germline-derived CDR1 and CDR2 are WNHNN and SYGVQD (reference sequence). V lost 5 bases, J lost 1 base, and 5 bases lay in between. The CDR3 runs to 12 residues.

This clonotype was found a few times. The chain employs TRBV5-1 and TRBJ1-2, with D perhaps matching TRBD1 (5 bases). Germline V CDR1 and CDR2: SGHRS, YFSETQ. The V gene lost 1 base and the J gene lost 2 bases, with 27 bases spanning the gap. The CDR3 length is 20 residues. Here the CDR3 reads CASSLRSPRDSRATNYGYTF. The CDR3, as DNA: TGCGCCAGCAGCTTGCGTTCCCCGCGGGACTCGCGCGCAACGAACTATGGCTACACCTTC.

The sample holds many counts of this clonotype. The chain couples TRBV7-2 to TRBJ1-6, with TRBD1 matching over 10 bases. CDR1 SGHTA and CDR2 FQGNSA come from the germline V gene. Trimming at V came to 11 bases and at J to 9 bases, leaving 13 bases not matched to a gene. CDR3 size: 15 residues. CDR3: CAELVRDRGFSPLHF. CDR3 nucleotides: TGTGCCGAATTAGTTAGGGACAGGGGATTTTCACCCCTCCACTTT.

The chain couples TRBV10-3 to TRBJ1-6; 8 bases match TRBD1. The trim removed 6 bases at V and 9 bases at J, leaving 22 bases unmatched. Per germline, CDR1 ENHRY and CDR2 SYGVKD. CDR3 length: 19 amino acids. The CDR3 loop is CAISVSLRSGTGDGSPLHF. CDR3 nucleotide sequence: TGTGCCATCAGCGTGTCTCTAAGGTCCGGGACAGGCGACGGTTCACCCCTCCACTTT.

This clonotype has more than one count but fewer than ten. The chain uses TRBV7-2 and TRBJ2-1; D uncertain. There are 12 residues in the CDR3. Germline V gene sequence: CDR1 SGHTA, CDR2 FQGNSA. V lost 4 bases to trimming and J lost 3 bases, with 4 bases between them. The CDR3 reads CASSYNYNEQFF. CDR3 DNA: TGTGCCAGCAGCTACAACTACAATGAGCAGTTCTTC.

The chain joins TRBV10-3 to TRBJ1-2, with 7 bases identical to TRBD1. V lost 8 bases, J lost 6 bases, and 6 bases stayed unmatched. The germline V gene has CDR1 ENHRY and CDR2 SYGVKD. CDR3 length: 12 residues. The CDR3 sequence: CAISTGHNGYTF. The DNA of the CDR3 is TGTGCCATCTCGACAGGGCACAATGGCTACACCTTC.

This chain joins TRBV12-3 or TRBV12-4 and TRBJ1-3, with D possibly TRBD1 on 5 matching bases. Trimming cost V 6 bases and J 0 bases, with 12 bases left between them. The CDR3 totals 15 residues. CDR3 amino acids: CASSRGRGSGNTIYF. CDR3 DNA sequence: TGTGCCAGCAGCCGGGGACGGGGCTCTGGAAACACCATATATTTT.

V usage is TRBV5-1 and J usage is TRBJ2-5; tentatively, D is TRBD1 (6 bases). V gave up 4 bases and J gave up 1 base, with 14 bases separating them. The CDR3 contains 15 residues. The germline V gene has CDR1 SGHRS and CDR2 YFSETQ. The DNA for the CDR3 is TGCGCCAGCAGCGCGACAGTGGGGGCCCAAGAGACCCAGTACTTC. Protein product: CASSATVGAQETQYF.